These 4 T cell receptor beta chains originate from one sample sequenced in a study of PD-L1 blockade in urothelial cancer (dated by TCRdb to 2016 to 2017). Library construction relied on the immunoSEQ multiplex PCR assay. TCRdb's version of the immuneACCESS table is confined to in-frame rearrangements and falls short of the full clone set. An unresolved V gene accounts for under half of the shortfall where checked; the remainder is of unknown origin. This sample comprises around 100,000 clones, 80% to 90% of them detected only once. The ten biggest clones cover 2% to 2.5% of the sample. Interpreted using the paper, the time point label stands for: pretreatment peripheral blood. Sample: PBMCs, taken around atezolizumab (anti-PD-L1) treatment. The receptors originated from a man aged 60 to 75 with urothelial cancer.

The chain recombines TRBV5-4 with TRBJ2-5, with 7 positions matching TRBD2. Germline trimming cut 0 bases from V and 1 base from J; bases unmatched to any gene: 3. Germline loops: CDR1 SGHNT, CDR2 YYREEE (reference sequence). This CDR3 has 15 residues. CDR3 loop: CASSLGAGPQETQYF. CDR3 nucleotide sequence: TGTGCCAGCAGCTTGGGAGCGGGGCCCCAAGAGACCCAGTACTTC.

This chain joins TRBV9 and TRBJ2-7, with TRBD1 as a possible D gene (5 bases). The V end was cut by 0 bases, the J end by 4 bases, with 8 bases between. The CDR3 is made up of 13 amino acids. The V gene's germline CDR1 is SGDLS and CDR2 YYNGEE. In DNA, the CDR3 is TGTGCCAGCAGCGTAGGGCCAGGGTACGAGCAGTACTTC. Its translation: CASSVGPGYEQYF.

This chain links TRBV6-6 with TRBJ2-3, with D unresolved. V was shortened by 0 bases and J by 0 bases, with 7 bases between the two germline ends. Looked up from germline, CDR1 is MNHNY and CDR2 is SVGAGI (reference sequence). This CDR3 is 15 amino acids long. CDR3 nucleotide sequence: TGTGCCAGCAGTTACTCACCCACTAGCACAGATACGCAGTATTTT. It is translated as CASSYSPTSTDTQYF.

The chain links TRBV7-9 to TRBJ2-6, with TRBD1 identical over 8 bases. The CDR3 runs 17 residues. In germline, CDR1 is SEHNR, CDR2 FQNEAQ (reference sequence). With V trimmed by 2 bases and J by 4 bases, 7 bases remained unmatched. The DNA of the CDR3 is TGTGCCAGCAGCTTACGGCAGGGGGCACCCGGGGCCAACGTCCTGACTTTC. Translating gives CASSLRQGAPGANVLTF.